Sequencing of this TCR beta chain was carried out in a study of T cell responses to AZD1222 COVID-19 vaccine. General study points: Among spike-specific TCRs, nearly half reportedly target unmutated variant regions.

The protocol was immunoSEQ multiplex PCR, while the TCRdb copy is restricted to in-frame clones and leaves out a portion. The data contain approximately 80,000 clones, 70% to 90% of them singletons. Deletions cut 5 bases from V and 5 bases from J, with 12 bases between. The CDR3 loop spans 12 amino acids. Germline V gene lookup returns CDR1 GTSNPN and CDR2 SVGIG (reference sequence). Concerning this clone itself: Its antigen is unknown.

The chain joins TRBV30 to TRBJ2-5; D possibly matches TRBD1 or TRBD2 (6 bases each). This receptor was obtained from an adult who received the AZD1222 COVID-19 vaccine. This sample comprised peripheral blood, obtained 28 days after the second AZD1222 dose. The CDR3, as DNA: TGTGCCTGGGGCCAAGGGGGGGAGACCCAGTACTTC. Amino acid sequence: CAWGQGGETQYF.